These 17 T cell receptor beta chains were sequenced from one sample in a study of neoadjuvant anti-PD-1 for oral cavity cancer. Time point in this sample: after neoadjuvant nivolumab, at surgical resection. Only in-frame clones appear in the TCRdb table, and some are missing; sequencing was by immunoSEQ multiplex PCR. The sample has roughly 36,000 clones, roughly 35% seen once. The source material was tumor tissue, sampled after nivolumab (anti-PD-1) treatment. These receptors all come from a person aged 35-79 years with oral cavity squamous cell carcinoma.

This clone has more than one count but fewer than ten. This chain uses TRBV6-6 with TRBJ1-1; D call uncertain. Deletions cut 4 bases from V and 11 bases from J, with 14 bases between. Germline V gives CDR1 MNHNY, CDR2 SVGAGI (reference sequence). The CDR3 sequence is 12 residues long. CDR3: CASSFGQYWAFF. CDR3 in DNA: TGTGCCAGCAGTTTCGGGCAGTATTGGGCTTTCTTT.

Ten or more counts support this clone. The chain uses TRBV10-2 and TRBJ1-2, with D possibly TRBD1 on 6 matching bases. Germline V gives CDR1 WSHSY, CDR2 SAAADI. There are 15 residues in the CDR3. V lost 1 base and J lost 4, with 13 bases in between. The CDR3 protein is CASSELLGASYGYTF. The CDR3 region has the DNA TGCGCCAGCAGTGAGTTATTGGGGGCGAGCTATGGCTACACCTTC.

This clone has a handful of counts. The CDR3 sequence: CASSLSGQNTEAFF. The CDR3 DNA follows: TGCGCCAGCAGCTTATCAGGGCAGAACACTGAAGCTTTCTTT. The chain recombines TRBV5-1 with TRBJ1-1; D is perhaps TRBD1 (5 bases). The V gene lost 2 bases and the J gene lost 1 base, with 9 bases spanning the gap. Germline V gene lookup returns CDR1 SGHRS and CDR2 YFSETQ. The CDR3 spans 14 residues. Filled out from reference TRBV5-1 and TRBJ1-1, the complete variable domain reads KAGVTQTPRYLIKTRGQQVTLSCSPISGHRSVSWYQQTPGQGLQFLFEYFSETQRNKGNFPGRFSGRQFSNSRSEMNVSTLELGDSALYLCASSLSGQNTEAFFGQGTRLTVV.

The chain uses TRBV19 and TRBJ1-2; D gene unclear. The CDR3 length is 15 residues. Germline V gene data show CDR1 as LNHDA and CDR2 as SQIVND (reference sequence). V dropped 6 bases and J dropped 5 bases, with 19 bases sitting between them. This chain's CDR3 is CASSPGNFSPYGYTF. The CDR3 nucleotides read TGTGCCAGTAGCCCGGGGAACTTTAGCCCGTATGGCTACACCTTC.

This sequence joins TRBV7-9 and TRBJ2-1; D perhaps matches TRBD1 (6 bases). Germline values: CDR1 SEHNR, CDR2 FQNEAQ (reference sequence). Trimming left V 6 bases short and J 0 bases short, with 12 bases between. The CDR3 has 15 amino acids. The CDR3 DNA follows: TGTGCCAGCAGATACGACAGGAGCTCCTACAATGAGCAGTTCTTC. It is translated as CASRYDRSSYNEQFF. The variable domain in full, completed from reference TRBV7-9 and TRBJ2-1, reads DTGVSQNPRHKITKRGQNVTFRCDPISEHNRLYWYRQTLGQGPEFLTYFQNEAQLEKSRLLSDRFSAERPKGSFSTLEIQRTEQGDSAMYLCASRYDRSSYNEQFFGPGTRLTVL.

CDR3: CASSLSGGLTGELFF. CDR3 DNA sequence: TGTGCCAGCAGTTTATCGGGAGGGCTCACCGGGGAGCTGTTTTTT. V and J are TRBV27 and TRBJ2-2, with TRBD2 matching 7 bases. The ends lost 0 bases at V and 4 bases at J; junction bases unmatched: 2. The CDR3 is 15 residues long. Germline V gene sequence: CDR1 MNHEY, CDR2 SMNVEV (reference sequence).

This clone was detected a few times. The genes are TRBV4-2 and TRBJ2-3, with 8 bases lining up with TRBD2. Germline CDR1 reads LGHNA; CDR2 reads YNFKEQ. This CDR3 region has 16 residues. The V gene end was trimmed by 1 base and the J gene end by 8 bases; junction bases not matched to a gene: 11. CDR3 nucleotide sequence: TGTGCCAGCAGCCAAGTACAGGGCGGGGGGTCGGGTACGCAGTATTTT. This gives the protein CASSQVQGGGSGTQYF.

This clone was picked up a small number of times. This chain uses TRBV19 with TRBJ1-1, with D perhaps TRBD1 (5 bases). CDR3 length equals 15 residues. Per the germline V gene, CDR1 is LNHDA and CDR2 is SQIVND (reference sequence). V shed 8 bases and J shed 0 bases, with 16 bases lying between them. The CDR3 DNA reads as TGTGCCAGTGGGGGGACTAGACGCCTGAACACTGAAGCTTTCTTT. Its translation is CASGGTRRLNTEAFF.

The chain has TRBV2 and TRBJ1-5; D may be TRBD1 (5 bases). The V end lost 0 bases, the J end lost 3 bases, and 12 bases lay between the germline ends. CDR1 SNHLY and CDR2 FYNNEI come from the germline V gene. This CDR3 spans 16 amino acids. The CDR3 DNA sequence: TGTGCCAGCAGTGAAGCTTATTCAGGGTCCAATCAGCCCCAGCATTTT. It yields the protein CASSEAYSGSNQPQHF.

J is TRBJ2-5 and V is TRBV7-6, with a weak D call TRBD2 (6 bases). In germline, CDR1 is SGHVS, CDR2 FNYEAQ. V shed 0 bases and J shed 5 bases, with 16 bases lying between them. CDR3 length: 16 residues. Written as DNA, the CDR3 is TGTGCCAGCAGCTTAGCGCGGGCGGGGATAGGGGAGACCCAGTACTTC. Its protein is CASSLARAGIGETQYF.

This clone was observed a few times. The chain is built from TRBV7-9 and TRBJ1-1, with 7 nucleotides matching TRBD1. V lost 5 bases to trimming and J lost 4 bases; unmatched junction nucleotides: 10. This CDR3 region has 15 residues. Germline CDR1 is SEHNR and CDR2 is FQNEAQ (reference sequence). DNA of the CDR3: TGTGCCAGCAGCATTTCGACAGGGTTGAGCACTGAAGCTTTCTTT. Translating it yields CASSISTGLSTEAFF.

V and J are TRBV12-5 and TRBJ2-7; D is perhaps TRBD1 or TRBD2 (5 bases each). The V end was cut by 6 bases, the J end by 4 bases, with 16 bases between. Germline V gene sequence: CDR1 LGHNT, CDR2 FRNRAP. CDR3 length equals 14 residues. CDR3 amino acids: CASGGRDRLYEQYF. The CDR3 DNA is TGTGCTAGTGGGGGCCGGGACCGCTTGTACGAGCAGTACTTC.

This clone was recorded once. The chain uses TRBV4-1 and TRBJ2-7, with 14 positions matching TRBD2. The germline V gene has CDR1 MGHRA and CDR2 YSYEKL. The ends lost 1 base at V and 6 bases at J; junction bases unmatched: 2. The CDR3 covers 15 residues. CDR3 sequence: CASSQGTSGRFEQYF. The CDR3 DNA follows: TGCGCCAGCAGCCAAGGGACTAGCGGGAGGTTCGAGCAGTACTTC.

V usage is TRBV27 and J usage is TRBJ1-1; D is unclear. Germline CDR1 MNHEY, CDR2 SMNVEV (reference sequence). CDR3 length: 15 residues. The V end lost 5 bases, the J end lost 5 bases, and 18 bases lay between the germline ends. This chain's CDR3 is CASSRVPIRRTEAFF. In DNA form, the CDR3 reads TGTGCCAGCAGTCGAGTACCGATAAGGAGGACTGAAGCTTTCTTT.

This chain joins TRBV15 and TRBJ2-5, with TRBD1 matching over 8 bases. The CDR3 length is 15 residues. Trimming removed 7 bases from V and 4 bases from J; junction bases left unmatched: 11. Germline loops: CDR1 LNHNV, CDR2 YYDKDF (reference sequence). The DNA for the CDR3 is TGTGCCACCACCAATACGGAGGGGACAGGAGAGACCCAGTACTTC. This codes for CATTNTEGTGETQYF. The whole variable domain, filled in from reference TRBV15 and TRBJ2-5, reads DAMVIQNPRYQVTQFGKPVTLSCSQTLNHNVMYWYQQKSSQAPKLLFHYYDKDFNNEADTPDNFQSRRPNTSFCFLDIRSPGLGDTAMYLCATTNTEGTGETQYFGPGTRLLVL.

This clone was recorded many times. The junction and the germline gene differ at one end; a read error may be behind it. The rearrangement links TRBV19 to TRBJ2-5, with 7 bases that match TRBD1. The CDR3 runs to 15 residues. CDR1 LNHDA and CDR2 SQIVND come from the germline V gene (reference sequence). The CDR3 loop is CASSIRTGRSLALNF. In nucleotides, the CDR3 is TGTGCCAGTAGTATTCGGACAGGACGTAGCCTAGCCCTTAACTTC.

This clone has just a few counts. V usage is TRBV7-9 and J usage is TRBJ1-6; D perhaps matches TRBD1 (5 bases). The CDR3 is 14 residues long. The V end was cut by 2 bases, the J end by 7 bases, with 9 bases between. Germline loops: CDR1 SEHNR, CDR2 FQNEAQ (reference sequence). The CDR3 DNA reads as TGTGCCAGCAGCTTACGGGACCCAAATTCACCCCTCCACTTT. Its protein is CASSLRDPNSPLHF. The variable domain in full, with the rest retrieved from reference TRBV7-9 and TRBJ1-6, is DTGVSQNPRHKITKRGQNVTFRCDPISEHNRLYWYRQTLGQGPEFLTYFQNEAQLEKSRLLSDRFSAERPKGSFSTLEIQRTEQGDSAMYLCASSLRDPNSPLHFGNGTRLTVT.